A single sample is the source of the 16 T cell receptor beta chains below, sequenced in a study of glioma-infiltrating T cells after dendritic cell vaccination. Time point noted: after dendritic cell vaccination, including at tumor progression/relapse. Data came from immunoSEQ multiplex PCR; TCRdb stores just in-frame clones and leaves some out. The sample lists roughly 100,000 clones; 90% were seen once. The source was blood, collected after dendritic cell vaccination. Every receptor here comes from a human donor with glioblastoma.

The rearrangement links TRBV7-2 to TRBJ2-6; D remains unclear. V gave up 7 bases and J gave up 0 bases, with 10 bases separating them. Germline V gene lookup returns CDR1 SGHTA and CDR2 FQGNSA. This CDR3 contains 15 residues. CDR3 residues: CASTIQSSGANVLTF. The CDR3 DNA is TGTGCCAGCACTATACAGAGCTCTGGGGCCAACGTCCTGACTTTC.

This chain uses TRBV4-1 with TRBJ2-1; 8 nucleotides agree with TRBD2. Germline V CDR1 and CDR2: MGHRA, YSYEKL. The CDR3 runs 18 residues. Trimming cost V 8 bases and J 5 bases; bases outside gene matches: 20. The CDR3 reads CASHRTGLVGGGDNEQFF. The CDR3 DNA follows: TGCGCCAGCCATCGAACGGGACTAGTCGGGGGAGGGGACAATGAGCAGTTCTTC.

The genes are TRBV5-1 and TRBJ1-2, with a tentative D call TRBD1 (5 bases). The CDR3 contains 13 residues. V dropped 2 bases and J dropped 5 bases, with 10 bases sitting between them. In germline, CDR1 is SGHRS, CDR2 YFSETQ. The CDR3 sequence: CASSLDREYGYTF. DNA of the CDR3: TGCGCCAGCAGCTTAGACAGAGAATATGGCTACACCTTC.

This sequence joins TRBV10-3 and TRBJ1-3, with 8 nucleotides matching TRBD1. This CDR3 is built from 14 residues. Trimming removed 4 bases from V and 6 bases from J; junction bases left unmatched: 5. The germline V gene encodes CDR1 ENHRY and CDR2 SYGVKD. The chain's CDR3 is CAISGQGSENTIYF. As DNA, the CDR3 is TGTGCCATCAGTGGACAGGGGAGCGAAAACACCATATATTTT.

This sequence joins TRBV6-6 and TRBJ2-5; tentative D call: TRBD2 (5 bases). The germline CDR1 and CDR2 sequences are MNHNY and SVGAGI (reference sequence). The V gene lost 0 bases and the J gene lost 3 bases, with 8 bases spanning the gap. This CDR3 has 14 residues. The DNA of the CDR3 is TGTGCCAGCAGTTACTCCTGGGGAGAAGAGACCCAGTACTTC. Its protein product is CASSYSWGEETQYF.

This chain links TRBV7-9 with TRBJ1-1; 9 bases fit TRBD1. The length of the CDR3 is 15 residues. V trimming: 5 bases; J trimming: 4 bases; junction bases outside the gene matches: 8. Germline CDR1 and CDR2: SEHNR and FQNEAQ (reference sequence). CDR3 sequence (DNA): TGTGCCAGCAGCCTACAGGGGGCGCAGGGCACTGAAGCTTTCTTT. Protein: CASSLQGAQGTEAFF.

This chain joins TRBV6-1 and TRBJ2-3, with 9 bases aligning to TRBD1. V gave up 4 bases and J gave up 2 bases; unmatched junction bases: 7. Germline loops: CDR1 MNHNS, CDR2 SASEGT. The CDR3 is made up of 16 amino acids. The CDR3 loop is CASSGDRGFLTDTQYF. Written as DNA, the CDR3 is TGTGCCAGCAGTGGAGACAGGGGGTTCCTCACAGATACGCAGTATTTT.

The CDR3 reads CATSIGVSHSGNTIYF. Written as DNA, the CDR3 is TGTGCCACCAGCATCGGGGTGTCCCACTCTGGAAACACCATATATTTT. The chain recombines TRBV15 with TRBJ1-3; D uncertain. The CDR3 spans 16 residues. Trimming took 4 bases from V and 0 from J, leaving 13 bases between them. Germline CDR1 LNHNV, CDR2 YYDKDF (reference sequence).

The V and J genes are TRBV6-1 and TRBJ1-4; possible D gene TRBD1, 6 bases. Germline CDR1 and CDR2: MNHNS and SASEGT. V lost 3 bases to trimming and J lost 8 bases, with 16 bases between them. The CDR3 is 15 residues long. The CDR3 bases are TGTGCCAGCAGTGATTCAAGCCAGGGGAAAGAAAAACTGTTTTTT. Its protein product is CASSDSSQGKEKLFF.

The chain uses TRBV15 and TRBJ2-4, with 8 nucleotides matching TRBD2. Germline V gene lookup returns CDR1 LNHNV and CDR2 YYDKDF (reference sequence). The V gene end was trimmed by 6 bases and the J gene end by 2 bases; junction bases not matched to a gene: 6. The CDR3 length is 15 residues. The CDR3 is CATSPGGGTKNIQYF. In DNA, the CDR3 is TGTGCCACCAGTCCCGGGGGGGGAACCAAAAACATTCAGTACTTC.

This rearrangement joins TRBV9 to TRBJ1-5, with unresolved D. This CDR3 spans 21 amino acids. Germline lookup yields CDR1 SGDLS and CDR2 YYNGEE. The V end lost 0 bases, the J end lost 2 bases, and 27 bases lay between the germline ends. The CDR3 here is CASSVEPRHPKEYCGNQPQHF. The CDR3 DNA is TGTGCCAGCAGCGTAGAACCCAGACACCCGAAAGAGTATTGTGGCAATCAGCCCCAGCATTTT.

The rearrangement links TRBV15 to TRBJ2-7; 11 bases align to TRBD2. With 3 bases clipped from V and 2 bases from J, the junction kept 6 bases outside the gene matches. CDR1 and CDR2 from the germline V gene are LNHNV and YYDKDF (reference sequence). The CDR3 totals 16 residues. CDR3 DNA: TGTGCCACCAGCAGGGCCGGGACTAGCGGCACCTACGAGCAGTACTTC. It translates to CATSRAGTSGTYEQYF.

The CDR3, as DNA: TGCAGCGGACAAGAGGGTGGCAAAAACATTCAGTACTTC. Encoded protein: CSGQEGGKNIQYF. The genes are TRBV29-1 and TRBJ2-4, with D maybe TRBD2 (5 bases). The CDR3 has 13 residues. In germline, CDR1 is SQVTM, CDR2 ANQGSEA. V lost 7 bases, J lost 3 bases, and 13 bases lay in between.

The V gene is TRBV30, the J gene TRBJ2-1; perhaps TRBD2 as D (5 bases). In germline, CDR1 is GTSNPN, CDR2 SVGIG (reference sequence). V lost 2 bases, J lost 4 bases, and 12 bases lay in between. The CDR3 loop spans 14 amino acids. The CDR3 spells CAWSSLGMYNEQFF. The CDR3, as DNA: TGTGCCTGGAGTTCTCTCGGGATGTACAATGAGCAGTTCTTC. Variable domain in full (rest from reference TRBV30 and TRBJ2-1): SQTIHQWPATLVQPVGSPLSLECTVEGTSNPNLYWYRQAAGRGLQLLFYSVGIGQISSEVPQNLSASRPQDRQFILSSKKLLLSDSGFYLCAWSSLGMYNEQFFGPGTRLTVL.

This chain connects TRBV5-1 to TRBJ1-2; no clear D gene. Germline V gene lookup returns CDR1 SGHRS and CDR2 YFSETQ. CDR3 length equals 13 residues. Trimming removed 1 base at V and 10 bases at J, with 14 bases between. The CDR3 DNA follows: TGCGCCAGCAGCTTGAGCGGGATCTCCGCCTACACCTTC. Its translation: CASSLSGISAYTF.

The table lists this clone with a count of one. The chain is built from TRBV7-6 and TRBJ1-4, with D perhaps TRBD1 (6 bases). V was shortened by 1 base and J by 8 bases, with 17 bases between the two germline ends. This CDR3 comprises 16 residues. The germline gives CDR1 SGHVS, CDR2 FNYEAQ. CDR3 DNA sequence: TGTGCCAGCAGCTTAGGAGTAGGAGGAAGGGGGGAAAAACTGTTTTTT. Protein product: CASSLGVGGRGEKLFF.